One sample yielded the 9 T cell receptor beta chains listed below, sequenced in a study of tumour-infiltrating T cells in Burkitt lymphoma. TCRdb's copy holds only in-frame clones and misses some; the assay was immunoSEQ multiplex PCR. The data hold more than 40,000 clones, with around 29% observed a single time. Specimen: tumor tissue. The receptors originated from a human donor with Burkitt lymphoma.

There are a few counts of this clone. The chain recombines TRBV15 with TRBJ1-4; no clear D. The CDR3 is 16 residues long. The germline V gene encodes CDR1 LNHNV and CDR2 YYDKDF (reference sequence). Trimming cost V 0 bases and J 1 base, with 9 bases left between them. The CDR3 loop reads CATSRETGRTNEKLFF. CDR3 nucleotides: TGTGCCACCAGCAGAGAAACGGGAAGAACTAATGAAAAACTGTTTTTT. Based on the CDR3 plus reference TRBV15 and TRBJ1-4, the full variable domain is DAMVIQNPRYQVTQFGKPVTLSCSQTLNHNVMYWYQQKSSQAPKLLFHYYDKDFNNEADTPDNFQSRRPNTSFCFLDIRSPGLGDTAMYLCATSRETGRTNEKLFFGSGTQLSVL.

This sequence joins TRBV21-1 and TRBJ1-1; the table gives TRBD1 as D, unverified against the DNA. TRBV21-1 is a pseudogene segment. The CDR3 contains 10 residues. The CDR3 DNA reads as TGTGCCAGCGGTATGTGGGGCGCTTTCTTT. Translation gives CASGMWGAFF.

Points on this clone: At the DNA level, this CDR3 is encoded by other sequences in the same sample as well. The chain joins TRBV4-3 to TRBJ2-7; a possible D gene is TRBD2 (6 bases). V was cut by 1 base and J by 6 bases, with 10 bases left in between. Germline V gene data show CDR1 as LGHNA and CDR2 as YSLEER. The CDR3 contains 13 residues. Here the CDR3 DNA reads TGCGCCAGCAGCCAAGGAGGAGCGGGCGAGCAGTACTTC. Protein product: CASSQGGAGEQYF.

V gene TRBV27 combines with J gene TRBJ2-7; TRBD1 might be the D (6 bases). The CDR3 has 13 amino acids. V was cut by 3 bases and J by 3 bases, with 9 bases left in between. CDR1 and CDR2 from the germline V gene are MNHEY and SMNVEV (reference sequence). DNA for the CDR3: TGTGCCAGCAGTTTGACAGGTTTCTACGAGCAGTACTTC. Its protein is CASSLTGFYEQYF.

The gene calls are TRBV11-2 and TRBJ1-1; perhaps TRBD1 as D (5 bases). V was pared by 1 base and J by 7 bases, with 16 bases between. The CDR3 is 15 residues long. Germline CDR1 is SGHAT and CDR2 is FQNNGV. Here the CDR3 reads CASSLGGRQVDEAFF. The CDR3 bases are TGTGCCAGCAGCTTAGGGGGACGCCAGGTCGATGAAGCTTTCTTT.

The genes are TRBV7-9 and TRBJ1-1; a weak D match, TRBD1 (5 bases). The V and J ends lost 0 bases and 6 bases respectively, with 5 bases between them. CDR1 and CDR2 from the germline V gene are SEHNR and FQNEAQ (reference sequence). This CDR3 contains 12 residues. The CDR3: CASSLAGAEAFF. The CDR3 nucleotides are TGTGCCAGCAGCTTAGCGGGGGCTGAAGCTTTCTTT. Complete variable domain (other parts from reference TRBV7-9 and TRBJ1-1): DTGVSQNPRHKITKRGQNVTFRCDPISEHNRLYWYRQTLGQGPEFLTYFQNEAQLEKSRLLSDRFSAERPKGSFSTLEIQRTEQGDSAMYLCASSLAGAEAFFGQGTRLTVV.

This sequence joins TRBV19 and TRBJ2-3; 15 positions agree with TRBD2. This CDR3 contains 16 residues. Trimming at V came to 8 bases and at J to 5 bases, leaving 8 bases not matched to a gene. CDR1 and CDR2 (germline): LNHDA, SQIVND (reference sequence). CDR3 nucleotide sequence: TGTGCCAGTGAAAGGACTAGCGGGGGGGGAGTAGATACGCAGTATTTT. As protein: CASERTSGGGVDTQYF.

This clone was seen a handful of times. V and J are TRBV2 and TRBJ1-6; D unresolved. Trimming pared 5 bases from V and 6 bases from J, leaving 20 bases between. Germline V lookup: CDR1 SNHLY, CDR2 FYNNEI. The CDR3 is made up of 17 amino acids. CDR3 protein: CASSRQPHGEINSPLHF. The CDR3 coding sequence is TGTGCCAGCAGTCGACAACCCCACGGGGAGATTAATTCACCCCTCCACTTT.

This chain uses TRBV6-6 with TRBJ1-1; D gene uncertain. The CDR3 covers 14 residues. The germline V gene has CDR1 MNHNY and CDR2 SVGAGI (reference sequence). V gave up 7 bases and J gave up 1 base, with 13 bases separating them. The CDR3, as DNA: TGTGCCAGCACCCTAGGCAGCCCGAACACTGAAGCTTTCTTT. Its protein is CASTLGSPNTEAFF.